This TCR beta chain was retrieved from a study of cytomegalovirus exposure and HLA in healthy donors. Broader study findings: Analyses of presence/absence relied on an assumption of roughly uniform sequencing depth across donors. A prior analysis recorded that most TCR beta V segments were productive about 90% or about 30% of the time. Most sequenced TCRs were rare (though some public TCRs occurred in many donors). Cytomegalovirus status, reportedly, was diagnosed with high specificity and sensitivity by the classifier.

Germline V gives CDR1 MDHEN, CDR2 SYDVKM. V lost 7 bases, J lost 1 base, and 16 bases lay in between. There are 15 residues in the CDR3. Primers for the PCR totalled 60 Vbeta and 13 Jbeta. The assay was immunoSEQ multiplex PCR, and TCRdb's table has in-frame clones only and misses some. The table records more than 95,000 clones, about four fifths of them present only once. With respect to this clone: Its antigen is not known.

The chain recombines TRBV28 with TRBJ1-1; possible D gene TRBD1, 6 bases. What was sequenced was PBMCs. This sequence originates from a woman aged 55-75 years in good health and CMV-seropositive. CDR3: CASTLVDRENTEAFF. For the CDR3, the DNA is TGTGCCAGCACTTTGGTGGACAGAGAGAACACTGAAGCTTTCTTT.